This T cell receptor beta chain was sequenced in a study of blood T cell repertoires in COVID-19. Across the study: Acute-phase and convalescent COVID-19 samples originated in the United States, Italy and Spain. Sources were T cells, B-cell-depleted T cells, or PBMCs; the material itself was cDNA or gDNA.

In the original processing: Reference gene primer amplification gave nucleated cell count estimates. Sequencing was performed with immunoSEQ multiplex PCR; in TCRdb, only in-frame clones are kept and a portion is missing. V and J calls and clone size come straight from that table; D and trimming were deduced from the DNA. The table shows 80,000 to 100,000 clones, with roughly 82% occurring only once. Deletions cut 0 bases from V and 6 bases from J, with 9 bases between. CDR3 size: 13 residues. From germline, CDR1 is SNHLY and CDR2 FYNNEI. Sequences were obtained from peripheral blood. This TCR was sampled from a man aged 65-85 years with active or convalescent COVID-19. This chain uses TRBV2 with TRBJ2-7, with D possibly matching TRBD2 (5 bases). The CDR3 protein is CASSEAGLIEQYF. In nucleotides, the CDR3 is TGTGCCAGCAGTGAAGCTGGACTGATCGAGCAGTACTTC.